Listed below are T cell receptor beta chains from one sample, sequenced in a study of blood T cell repertoires in COVID-19. TCRdb's copy holds only in-frame clones and misses some; the assay was immunoSEQ multiplex PCR. Of about 480,000 clones detected, approximately 92% appear once; the ten largest clones hold 0.8% to 0.9%. Input material: peripheral blood. These receptors originate from a man between 18 and 35 years old with COVID-19, enrolled during active disease. Each CDR3 is given with its conserved first and last residue. Fields, in order: CDR3 protein, V gene, D gene. D genes are given only for firm matches.

cdr3_aa: CASSESVPSLSSSGNTIYF
v_call: TRBV6-1
d_call: NA

cdr3_aa: CASSQRRGGYNEQFF
v_call: TRBV3-1/TRBV3-2
d_call: TRBD2

cdr3_aa: CASSFIRQGWNTIYF
v_call: TRBV5-6
d_call: TRBD1

cdr3_aa: CASSSLGSGSYNEQFF
v_call: TRBV28
d_call: NA

cdr3_aa: CASTVWTDTQYF
v_call: TRBV2
d_call: NA

cdr3_aa: CASSTGGFYEQYF
v_call: TRBV5-1
d_call: NA

cdr3_aa: CASRVTGAHEQYF
v_call: TRBV6-5
d_call: TRBD1

cdr3_aa: CASSLGLAGVKYF
v_call: TRBV14
d_call: TRBD2

cdr3_aa: CSVGARHSTDTQYF
v_call: TRBV29-1
d_call: NA

cdr3_aa: CASSLSLDQPQHF
v_call: TRBV6-5
d_call: NA

cdr3_aa: CASSLWLAGDSYEQYF
v_call: TRBV5-8
d_call: TRBD2

cdr3_aa: CASSLVYLFSGELFF
v_call: TRBV5-1
d_call: NA

cdr3_aa: CASSHSTSILSYEQYF
v_call: TRBV3-1/TRBV3-2
d_call: NA

cdr3_aa: CASSRLAGGISDEQYF
v_call: TRBV5-1
d_call: TRBD2

cdr3_aa: CASSTGISGNTIYF
v_call: TRBV7-9
d_call: NA

cdr3_aa: CASSYRTTTIGSGTDTQYF
v_call: TRBV13
d_call: NA

cdr3_aa: CASSSSENQETQYF
v_call: TRBV7-6
d_call: NA

cdr3_aa: CASSLRTFKNIQYF
v_call: TRBV5-6
d_call: NA

cdr3_aa: CASSLLVRLAANTGELFF
v_call: TRBV7-6
d_call: TRBD2

cdr3_aa: CASSDSWTGETGELFF
v_call: TRBV2
d_call: TRBD1

cdr3_aa: CASSLAGGNQPQHF
v_call: TRBV5-1
d_call: NA

cdr3_aa: CASSQVPSGYTGELFF
v_call: TRBV3-1/TRBV3-2
d_call: TRBD2

cdr3_aa: CASSQDGPGELSGDEQFF
v_call: TRBV3-1/TRBV3-2
d_call: NA

cdr3_aa: CASSQGWAVETGESPASYEQYF
v_call: TRBV14
d_call: TRBD1

cdr3_aa: CASSHGDYLGEQFF
v_call: TRBV7-2
d_call: TRBD2